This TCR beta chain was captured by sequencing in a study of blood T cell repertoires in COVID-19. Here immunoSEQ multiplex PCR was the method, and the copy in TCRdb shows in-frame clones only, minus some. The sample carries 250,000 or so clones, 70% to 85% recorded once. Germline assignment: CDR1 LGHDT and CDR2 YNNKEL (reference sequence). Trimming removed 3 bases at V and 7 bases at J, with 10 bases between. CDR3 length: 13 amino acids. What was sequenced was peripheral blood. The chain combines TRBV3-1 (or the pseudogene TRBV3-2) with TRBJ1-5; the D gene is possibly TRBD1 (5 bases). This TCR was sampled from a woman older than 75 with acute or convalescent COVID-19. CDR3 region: CASSHWGRQPQHF. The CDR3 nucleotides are TGTGCCAGCAGCCACTGGGGCCGCCAGCCCCAGCATTTT.